The rows below give T cell receptor beta chains drawn from one sample of a study of PD-1 blockade in mismatch repair-deficient tumors. Some clones are missing from TCRdb's copy, which holds only in-frame ones; the method was immunoSEQ multiplex PCR. The sample has tens of thousands of clones, around 80% seen once; the top ten hold 3.3%. Sequenced here: peripheral blood, sampled 4 weeks after starting pembrolizumab. These receptors were taken from an adult with mismatch repair-deficient cancer. CDR3s include the opening cysteine and the closing phenylalanine or tryptophan. A D gene is named only where the DNA matches it firmly. Size tells how often a clone was seen (once, few, many) or the class of an expanded clone, and some rows leave it out.

cdr3_nt	cdr3_aa	d_call	clone_size	j_call	v_call
TGTGCCAGCACGCCTATAGCGGAACAAGAGACCCAGTACTTC	CASTPIAEQETQYF	NA	NA	TRBJ2-5	TRBV11-3
TGTGCCAGCAGCCAACTCGCGACAGTCGCCGGGGAGCTGTTTTTT	CASSQLATVAGELFF	NA	NA	TRBJ2-2	TRBV14
TGTGCCAGTAGTATAGGTTACGAGCAGTACTTC	CASSIGYEQYF	NA	NA	TRBJ2-7	TRBV19
TGTGCCAGCTCACCACCAGGGCGGGGGAGCACAGATACGCAGTATTTT	CASSPPGRGSTDTQYF	TRBD2	NA	TRBJ2-3	TRBV18
TGTGCCAGCAGCATCAGACTAGCGGGAGTGGAGACCCAGTACTTC	CASSIRLAGVETQYF	TRBD2	NA	TRBJ2-5	TRBV7-6
TGTGCCAGCAGCAGTCCAGGGGGCACAGATACGCAGTATTTT	CASSSPGGTDTQYF	NA	NA	TRBJ2-3	TRBV21-1
TGTGCCAGCAGTTTTAGGAATAGCCCATGGGAGACCCAGTACTTC	CASSFRNSPWETQYF	NA	NA	TRBJ2-5	TRBV27
TGCGCCAGCAGCCCGGGACTAGCGGGATCTGGTTGGCAAGAGACCCAGTACTTC	CASSPGLAGSGWQETQYF	TRBD2	NA	TRBJ2-5	TRBV5-1
TGCGCCAGCAGCGAACAGGGGGCTAGCGAGCAGTACTTC	CASSEQGASEQYF	TRBD1	NA	TRBJ2-7	TRBV10-1
TGTGCCTGGAACAGGGGGCTCGAGACCCAGTACTTC	CAWNRGLETQYF	TRBD1	NA	TRBJ2-5	TRBV30
TGTGCCAGCAGCCCGCGACTAGCAGAGACCCAGTACTTC	CASSPRLAETQYF	TRBD2	NA	TRBJ2-5	TRBV7-6
TGTGCCAGCAGCCCGGGGGGCCCCGCGACCCAGTACTTC	CASSPGGPATQYF	NA	NA	TRBJ2-5	TRBV7-2
TGTGCCAGCACCGACAGGATAAATCAAGTCGAAAAACTGTTTTTT	CASTDRINQVEKLFF	NA	NA	TRBJ1-4	TRBV5-6
TGTGCCTGGAGTAGCGGTACTAGCGCCTACAATGAGCAGTTCTTC	CAWSSGTSAYNEQFF	TRBD2	NA	TRBJ2-1	TRBV30
TGTGCCAGCAGTAAGGACAGGGGACCCTACGAGCAGTACTTC	CASSKDRGPYEQYF	TRBD1	NA	TRBJ2-7	TRBV5-6
TGTGCCAGCAGCCCCCCATTGGGCTACAATGAGCAGTTCTTC	CASSPPLGYNEQFF	NA	once	TRBJ2-1	TRBV13
TGTGCCAGCGGACAGGGGGCGGGCACCGGGGAGCTGTTTTTT	CASGQGAGTGELFF	TRBD1	NA	TRBJ2-2	TRBV25-1
TGTGCCAGCAAGGGCACCTCCTACGAGCAGTACTTC	CASKGTSYEQYF	NA	NA	TRBJ2-7	TRBV2
TGCGCCAGCAGCGTACCGGGACAGAGCTACGAGCAGTACTTC	CASSVPGQSYEQYF	TRBD1	NA	TRBJ2-7	TRBV5-1
TGTGCCAGCAGCGTAGGGGGAGGGACGTACGAGCAGTACTTC	CASSVGGGTYEQYF	TRBD2	NA	TRBJ2-7	TRBV9
TGTGCCTGGAGTTCCCGGACTATCGTAGAGACCCAGTACTTC	CAWSSRTIVETQYF	NA	NA	TRBJ2-5	TRBV30
TGTGCCAGCAGCCTCTCGGACCGCAACTCTGGAAACACCATATATTTT	CASSLSDRNSGNTIYF	NA	NA	TRBJ1-3	TRBV9
TGTGCCAGCAGCTTGGGACTAGCGGAGAGGTCCTACAATGAGCAGTTCTTC	CASSLGLAERSYNEQFF	TRBD2	NA	TRBJ2-1	TRBV5-6
TGCAGCGTTGAAGGCGACGGGGTCTATAACCCTGAAGCTTTCTTT	CSVEGDGVYNPEAFF	NA	NA	TRBJ1-1	TRBV29-1
TGCGCCAGCAGCCAAGGGGGAAGGACTAGCGGCTACAATGAGCAGTTCTTC	CASSQGGRTSGYNEQFF	TRBD2	few	TRBJ2-1	TRBV4-3
TGTGCCAGCACTTTTTCCGGGAGCACAGATACGCAGTATTTT	CASTFSGSTDTQYF	NA	NA	TRBJ2-3	TRBV9
TGTGCCAGTGCGAGGGGAGGGATGATGGGCACTGAAGCTTTCTTT	CASARGGMMGTEAFF	NA	few	TRBJ1-1	TRBV19
TGTGCCAGCAGCTTGGGGCGGAACACCGGGGAGCTGTTTTTT	CASSLGRNTGELFF	NA	many	TRBJ2-2	TRBV5-6
TGTGCCAGCAGCCAATTATCGTGGGGCCTTAATCAGCCCCAGCATTTT	CASSQLSWGLNQPQHF	NA	NA	TRBJ1-5	TRBV16
TGTGCCAGCAGTTACGGCAGGGTGGACACCATATATTTT	CASSYGRVDTIYF	NA	NA	TRBJ1-3	TRBV6-5
TGTGCCAGCAGCGCCAGATCGACAGGGGGCAAGAATGAAGCTTTCTTT	CASSARSTGGKNEAFF	TRBD1	NA	TRBJ1-1	TRBV25-1
TGTGCCATCGGGGAAGAGACCCAGTACTTC	CAIGEETQYF	NA	NA	TRBJ2-5	TRBV10-3
TGTGCCAGCAGCCCCAGGACATTGGTGAACACCGGGGAGCTGTTTTTT	CASSPRTLVNTGELFF	NA	NA	TRBJ2-2	TRBV7-3
TGTGCCAGCAGTTTATCATTGATGGGGGAGCAGTACTTC	CASSLSLMGEQYF	NA	NA	TRBJ2-7	TRBV27
TGTGCCAGCAGTTACCTACTAGCGGCCCGCACAGATACGCAGTATTTT	CASSYLLAARTDTQYF	TRBD2	once	TRBJ2-3	TRBV11-2
TGTGCCAGCACGGGACAGGGGGCCTACACTGAAGCTTTCTTT	CASTGQGAYTEAFF	TRBD1	once	TRBJ1-1	TRBV19
TGTGCCAGTAGCCGGTTTAGCGGGAGCTCCTACAATGAGCAGTTCTTC	CASSRFSGSSYNEQFF	TRBD2	once	TRBJ2-1	TRBV19
TGCGCCAGCAGCCAATGGACAGGGCAGAACACTGAAGCTTTCTTT	CASSQWTGQNTEAFF	TRBD1	NA	TRBJ1-1	TRBV5-1
TGTGCCAGCAGCGTAAGCGAGGTCAATGAGCAGTTCTTC	CASSVSEVNEQFF	NA	NA	TRBJ2-1	TRBV9
TGTGCCAGCATACGACAGGGGATGAACACTGAAGCTTTCTTT	CASIRQGMNTEAFF	TRBD1	NA	TRBJ1-1	TRBV25-1